This T cell receptor (beta chain) was recorded in a study of cytomegalovirus exposure and HLA in healthy donors. Study results and caveats: Confirmation in vitro established that a few CMV-associated chains were specific for CMV antigens. Reportedly, a later analysis found an Asian-associated ancestry cluster had fewer N-insertions than the roughly 630-donor mean.

In the case of this clone: Its antigen remains unknown.

Vbeta (60) and Jbeta (13) primers were used in the PCR. Data came from immunoSEQ multiplex PCR; TCRdb stores just in-frame clones and leaves some out. The sample carries 150,000 to 200,000 clones, around 76% recorded once. Germline CDR1 reads MNHEY; CDR2 reads SVGAGI. Trimming shortened V by 6 bases and J by 1 base, and 12 bases separated the two germline ends. There are 15 residues in the CDR3. V is TRBV6-5 and J is TRBJ2-2; tentatively, D is TRBD1 (6 bases). The receptor was derived from a woman aged 30 to 39 in good health and CMV-seropositive. Sequenced input: PBMCs. CDR3 DNA: TGTGCCAGCAGCCAACAGGGTGGGAACACCGGGGAGCTGTTTTTT. Translated, it gives CASSQQGGNTGELFF.